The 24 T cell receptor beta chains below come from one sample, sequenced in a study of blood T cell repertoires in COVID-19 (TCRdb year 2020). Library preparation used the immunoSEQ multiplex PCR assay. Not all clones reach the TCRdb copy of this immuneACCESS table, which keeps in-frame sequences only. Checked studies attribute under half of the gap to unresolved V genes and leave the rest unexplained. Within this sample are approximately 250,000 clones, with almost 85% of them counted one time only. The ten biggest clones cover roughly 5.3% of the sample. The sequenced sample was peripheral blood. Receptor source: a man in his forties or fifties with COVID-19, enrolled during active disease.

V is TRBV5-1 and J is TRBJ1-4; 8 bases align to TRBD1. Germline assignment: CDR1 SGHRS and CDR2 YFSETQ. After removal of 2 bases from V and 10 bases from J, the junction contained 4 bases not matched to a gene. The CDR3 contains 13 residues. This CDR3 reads CASSLQGEGKLFF. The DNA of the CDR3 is TGCGCCAGCAGCTTACAGGGGGAAGGAAAACTGTTTTTT.

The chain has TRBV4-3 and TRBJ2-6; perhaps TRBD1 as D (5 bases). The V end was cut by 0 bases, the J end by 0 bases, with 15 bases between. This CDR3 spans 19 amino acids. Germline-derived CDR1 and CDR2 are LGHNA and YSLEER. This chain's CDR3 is CASSQEWARATSGANVLTF. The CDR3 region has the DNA TGCGCCAGCAGCCAAGAGTGGGCCAGGGCAACCTCTGGGGCCAACGTCCTGACTTTC.

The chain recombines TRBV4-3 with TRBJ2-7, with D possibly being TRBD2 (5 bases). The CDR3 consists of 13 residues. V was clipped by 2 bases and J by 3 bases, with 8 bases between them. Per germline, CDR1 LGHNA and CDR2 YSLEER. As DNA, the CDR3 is TGCGCCAGCAGCCAAAGGGAGAACTACGAGCAGTACTTC. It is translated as CASSQRENYEQYF.

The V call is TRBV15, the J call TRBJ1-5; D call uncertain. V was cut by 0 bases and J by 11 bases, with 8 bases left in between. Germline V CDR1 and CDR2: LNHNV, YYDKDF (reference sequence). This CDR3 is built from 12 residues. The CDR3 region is CATSRDLSAQHF. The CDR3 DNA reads TGTGCCACCAGCAGAGATCTGTCTGCCCAGCATTTT.

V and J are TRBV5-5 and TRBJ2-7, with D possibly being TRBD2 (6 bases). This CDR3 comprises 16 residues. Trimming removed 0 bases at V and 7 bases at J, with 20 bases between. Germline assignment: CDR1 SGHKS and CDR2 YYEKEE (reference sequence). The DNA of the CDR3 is TGTGCCAGCAGCTTGGCCGGGAGAGACTATTACGGGGAGCAGTACTTC. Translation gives CASSLAGRDYYGEQYF. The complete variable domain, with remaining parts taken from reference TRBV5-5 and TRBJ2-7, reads DAGVTQSPTHLIKTRGQQVTLRCSPISGHKSVSWYQQVLGQGPQFIFQYYEKEERGRGNFPDRFSARQFPNYSSELNVNALLLGDSALYLCASSLAGRDYYGEQYFGPGTRLTVT.

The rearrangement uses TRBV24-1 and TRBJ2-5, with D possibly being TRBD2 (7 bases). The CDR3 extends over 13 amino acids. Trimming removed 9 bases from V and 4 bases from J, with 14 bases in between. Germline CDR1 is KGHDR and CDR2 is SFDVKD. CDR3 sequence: CATQGGGAETQYF. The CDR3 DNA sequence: TGTGCCACCCAGGGAGGGGGGGCAGAGACCCAGTACTTC.

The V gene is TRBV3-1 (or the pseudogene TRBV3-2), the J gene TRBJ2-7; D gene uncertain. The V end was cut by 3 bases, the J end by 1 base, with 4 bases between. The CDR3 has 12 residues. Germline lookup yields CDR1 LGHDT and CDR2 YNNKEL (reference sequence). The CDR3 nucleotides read TGTGCCAGCAGCCACGTGTCCTACGAGCAGTACTTC. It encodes CASSHVSYEQYF.

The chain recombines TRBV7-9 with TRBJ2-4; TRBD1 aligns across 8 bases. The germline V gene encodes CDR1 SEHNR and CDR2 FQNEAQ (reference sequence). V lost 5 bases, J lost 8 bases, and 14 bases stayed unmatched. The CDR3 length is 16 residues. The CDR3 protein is CASSQRSRGRNDIQYF. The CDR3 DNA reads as TGTGCCAGCAGCCAGAGGTCCAGGGGGCGAAATGACATTCAGTACTTC. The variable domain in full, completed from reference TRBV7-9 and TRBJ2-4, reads DTGVSQNPRHKITKRGQNVTFRCDPISEHNRLYWYRQTLGQGPEFLTYFQNEAQLEKSRLLSDRFSAERPKGSFSTLEIQRTEQGDSAMYLCASSQRSRGRNDIQYFGAGTRLSVL.

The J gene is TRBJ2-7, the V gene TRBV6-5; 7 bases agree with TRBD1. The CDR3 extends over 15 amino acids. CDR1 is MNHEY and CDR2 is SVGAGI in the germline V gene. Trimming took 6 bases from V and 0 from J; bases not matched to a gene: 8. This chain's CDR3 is CASRPRDSSSYEQYF. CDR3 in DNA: TGTGCCAGCAGGCCCCGGGACAGCAGCTCCTACGAGCAGTACTTC.

For the CDR3, the DNA is TGTGCCAGCAGCTATTTACGACTAGCGGGGAACAATGAGCAGTTCTTC. Amino acid sequence: CASSYLRLAGNNEQFF. The chain employs TRBV7-9 and TRBJ2-1; 11 bases are shared with TRBD2. This CDR3 is 16 amino acids long. Trimming removed 4 bases from V and 5 bases from J; junction bases left unmatched: 7. Germline-derived CDR1 and CDR2 are SEHNR and FQNEAQ (reference sequence).

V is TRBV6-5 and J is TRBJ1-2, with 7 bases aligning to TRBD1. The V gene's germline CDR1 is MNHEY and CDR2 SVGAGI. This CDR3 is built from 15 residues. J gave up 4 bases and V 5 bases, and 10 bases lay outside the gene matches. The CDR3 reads CASSTRTGPPYGYTF. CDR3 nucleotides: TGTGCCAGCAGTACCCGGACAGGCCCACCCTATGGCTACACCTTC.

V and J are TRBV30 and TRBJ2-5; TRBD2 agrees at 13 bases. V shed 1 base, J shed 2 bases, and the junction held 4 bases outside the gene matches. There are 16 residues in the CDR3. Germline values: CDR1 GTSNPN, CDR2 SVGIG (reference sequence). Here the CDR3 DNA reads TGTGCCTGGAGTGCGGGACTAGCGGGGCTTCAAGAGACCCAGTACTTC. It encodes CAWSAGLAGLQETQYF.

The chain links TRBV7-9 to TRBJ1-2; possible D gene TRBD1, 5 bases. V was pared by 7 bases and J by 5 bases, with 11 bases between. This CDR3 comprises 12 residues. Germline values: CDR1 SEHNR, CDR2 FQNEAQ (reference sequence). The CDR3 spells CASIDRQYGYTF. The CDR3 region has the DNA TGTGCCAGCATTGACAGACAGTATGGCTACACCTTC.

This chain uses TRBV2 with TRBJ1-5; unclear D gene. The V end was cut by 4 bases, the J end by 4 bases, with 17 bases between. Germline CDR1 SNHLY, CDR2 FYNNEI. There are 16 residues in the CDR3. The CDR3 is CASSAGRTGENQPQHF. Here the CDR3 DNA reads TGTGCCAGCAGTGCCGGACGGACCGGGGAGAATCAGCCCCAGCATTTT.

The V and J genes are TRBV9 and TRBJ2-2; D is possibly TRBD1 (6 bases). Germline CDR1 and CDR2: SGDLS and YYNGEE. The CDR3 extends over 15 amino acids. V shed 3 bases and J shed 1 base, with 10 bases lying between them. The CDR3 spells CASSAGHKNTGELFF. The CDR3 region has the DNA TGTGCCAGCAGCGCGGGACATAAGAACACCGGGGAGCTGTTTTTT.

For the CDR3, the DNA is TGTGCCAGCAGCCAAAAGCGGGGGGTGCTTACCGGGGAGCTGTTTTTT. Amino acid sequence: CASSQKRGVLTGELFF. V is TRBV3-1 (or the pseudogene TRBV3-2) and J is TRBJ2-2, with 9 bases aligning to TRBD2. The germline V gene encodes CDR1 LGHDT and CDR2 YNNKEL (reference sequence). This CDR3 region has 16 residues. Trimming removed 2 bases from V and 5 bases from J; junction bases left unmatched: 6.

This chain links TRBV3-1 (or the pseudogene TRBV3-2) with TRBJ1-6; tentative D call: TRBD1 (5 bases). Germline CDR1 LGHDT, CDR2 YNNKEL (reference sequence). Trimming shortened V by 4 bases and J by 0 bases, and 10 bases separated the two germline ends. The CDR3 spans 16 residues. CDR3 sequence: CASSRDRGSYNSPLHF. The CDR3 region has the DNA TGTGCCAGCAGCCGAGACAGAGGCTCCTATAATTCACCCCTCCACTTT.

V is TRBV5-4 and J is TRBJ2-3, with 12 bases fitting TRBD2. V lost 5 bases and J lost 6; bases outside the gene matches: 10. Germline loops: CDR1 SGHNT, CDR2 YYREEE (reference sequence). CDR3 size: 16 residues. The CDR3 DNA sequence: TGTGCCAGCAGGGAAAGTCTGGGACTAGCGGGCGATACGCAGTATTTT. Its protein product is CASRESLGLAGDTQYF.

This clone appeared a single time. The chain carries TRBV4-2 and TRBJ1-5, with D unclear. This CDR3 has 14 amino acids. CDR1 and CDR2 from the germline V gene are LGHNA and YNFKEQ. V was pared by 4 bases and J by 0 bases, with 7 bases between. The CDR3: CASSRLDSNQPQHF. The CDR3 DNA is TGTGCCAGCAGCCGACTGGATAGCAATCAGCCCCAGCATTTT.

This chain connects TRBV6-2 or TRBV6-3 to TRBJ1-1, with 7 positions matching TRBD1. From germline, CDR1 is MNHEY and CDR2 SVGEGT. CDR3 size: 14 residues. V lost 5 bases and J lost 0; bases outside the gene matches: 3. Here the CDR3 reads CASSPGQVNTEAFF. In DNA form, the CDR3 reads TGTGCCAGCAGTCCCGGACAGGTGAACACTGAAGCTTTCTTT.

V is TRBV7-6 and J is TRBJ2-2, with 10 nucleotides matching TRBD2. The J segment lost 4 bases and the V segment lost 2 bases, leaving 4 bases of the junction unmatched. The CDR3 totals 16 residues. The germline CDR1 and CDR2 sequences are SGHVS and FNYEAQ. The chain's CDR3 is CASSLLAGAPTGELFF. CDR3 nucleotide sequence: TGTGCCAGCAGCTTACTAGCGGGGGCCCCCACCGGGGAGCTGTTTTTT.

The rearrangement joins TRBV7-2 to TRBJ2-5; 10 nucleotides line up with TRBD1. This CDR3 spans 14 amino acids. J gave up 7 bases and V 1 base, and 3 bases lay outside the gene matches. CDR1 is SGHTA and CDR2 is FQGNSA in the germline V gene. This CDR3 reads CASSLGQGAGTQYF. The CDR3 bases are TGTGCCAGCAGCTTAGGACAGGGGGCGGGGACCCAGTACTTC.

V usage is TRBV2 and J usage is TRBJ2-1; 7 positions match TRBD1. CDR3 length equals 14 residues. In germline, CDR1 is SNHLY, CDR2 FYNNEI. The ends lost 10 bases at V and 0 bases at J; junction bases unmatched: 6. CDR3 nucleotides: TGTGCCACGACAGGGTGGAGCTCCTACAATGAGCAGTTCTTC. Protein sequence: CATTGWSSYNEQFF.

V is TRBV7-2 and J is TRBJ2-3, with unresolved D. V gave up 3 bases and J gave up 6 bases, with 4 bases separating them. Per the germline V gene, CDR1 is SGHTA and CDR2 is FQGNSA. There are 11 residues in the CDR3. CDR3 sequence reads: CASSFSDTQYF. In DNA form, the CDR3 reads TGTGCCAGCAGCTTTTCGGATACGCAGTATTTT.